What follows is one T cell receptor beta chain and its context. Described time point: after dendritic cell vaccination, including at tumor progression/relapse. PBMC sampling occurred before vaccination, two weeks after the third dose, and at progression. Profiled with immunoSEQ multiplex PCR; TCRdb holds only in-frame clones, not every one. The sample has approximately 50,000 clones, about nine tenths seen once; the top ten hold roughly 5%. This specimen belongs to a study of glioma-infiltrating T cells after dendritic cell vaccination. Study-wide background: Patients received three intradermal dendritic cell vaccine injections at biweekly intervals.

V shed 0 bases and J 8 bases; nucleotides not matched to a gene: 8. This CDR3 spans 15 amino acids. The germline V gene encodes CDR1 MGHRA and CDR2 YSYEKL. This sample comprised blood, obtained after dendritic cell vaccination. The clonotype comes from a human donor with glioblastoma. This chain connects TRBV4-1 to TRBJ1-2; the match to TRBD1 covers 8 bases. The CDR3 region is CASSQDLAGGLGYTF. CDR3 coding DNA: TGCGCCAGCAGCCAAGATCTTGCAGGGGGCTTGGGCTACACCTTC.